This is a list of T cell receptor beta chains from one sample in a study of beta chain features in type 1 diabetes. Profiling relied on immunoSEQ multiplex PCR, and the TCRdb table lists in-frame clones only, not all of them. The sample lists 65,000 to 100,000 clones, under 35% seen once, with 0.45% in the top ten. The sequenced material came from stem cell memory CD4+ T cells from blood. The receptors here all came from a woman between 18 and 29 years old in good health. Each CDR3 is given without its conserved first and last residue. D genes are given only for firm matches.

>TRBV2|-|TRBJ1-1
ASSYHTEAF
>TRBV11-2|TRBD1|TRBJ2-2
ASSFAGTGLIGELF
>TRBV5-1|TRBD2|TRBJ2-1
ASSSIPGLAGEQF
>TRBV5-1|TRBD1|TRBJ2-1
ASSHGQGRDNEQF
>TRBV2|TRBD1|TRBJ1-1
ASDPGQGVIEAF
>TRBV21-1|-|TRBJ2-3
AIGQGGDTQY
>TRBV6-1|TRBD2|TRBJ2-1
ASSELWLAGNEQF
>TRBV5-4|TRBD2|TRBJ2-2
ASSLKGAGVAGELF
>TRBV7-2|TRBD1|TRBJ1-2
ASSPRQGDRYT
>TRBV11-1|-|TRBJ1-1
ASSLASRTEAF
>TRBV19|-|TRBJ2-1
ASSISKAHEQF
>TRBV28|-|TRBJ2-6
ASSLDNSGANVLT
>TRBV27|TRBD1|TRBJ2-7
ASGRQGYYEQY
>TRBV7-7|-|TRBJ2-2
ASSFSSSENTGELF
>TRBV7-2|-|TRBJ1-2
ASSSYDLDGYT
>TRBV5-1|TRBD2|TRBJ2-2
ASSLFGGGNTGELF
>TRBV29-1|-|TRBJ2-2
SVVPGHNTGELF
>TRBV19|-|TRBJ1-2
ASRTYASDGYT
>TRBV5-6|TRBD1|TRBJ2-5
ASSSGTAQETQY
>TRBV7-2|-|TRBJ1-2
ASSLSGANGYT
>TRBV7-2|-|TRBJ1-1
ASSIQLDTEAF
>TRBV7-2|-|TRBJ2-1
ASRSARSSYNEQF
>TRBV18|TRBD1|TRBJ1-2
ASSPQSGTGDYGYT
>TRBV10-3|-|TRBJ2-1
ASSRSFRDEQF